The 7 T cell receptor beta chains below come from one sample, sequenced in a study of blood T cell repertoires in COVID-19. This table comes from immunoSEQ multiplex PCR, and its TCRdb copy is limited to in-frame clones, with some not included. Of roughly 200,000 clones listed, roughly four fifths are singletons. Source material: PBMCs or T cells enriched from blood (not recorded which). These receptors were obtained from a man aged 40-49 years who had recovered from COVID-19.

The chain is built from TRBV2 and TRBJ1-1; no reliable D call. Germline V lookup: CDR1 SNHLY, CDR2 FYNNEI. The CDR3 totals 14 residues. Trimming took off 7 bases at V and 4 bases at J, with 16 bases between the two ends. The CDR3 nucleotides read TGTGCCAGCACCCCACAGTCGGTCCTCACTGAAGCTTTCTTT. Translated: CASTPQSVLTEAFF.

CDR3 in amino acids: CASSRASGRYEQYF. The CDR3 DNA follows: TGTGCCAGCAGCCGGGCTAGCGGGAGGTACGAGCAGTACTTC. The chain recombines TRBV3-1 (or the pseudogene TRBV3-2) with TRBJ2-7; 11 bases map to TRBD2. V shed 4 bases, J shed 4 bases, and the junction held 3 bases outside the gene matches. The V gene's germline CDR1 is LGHDT and CDR2 YNNKEL (reference sequence). This CDR3 region has 14 residues.

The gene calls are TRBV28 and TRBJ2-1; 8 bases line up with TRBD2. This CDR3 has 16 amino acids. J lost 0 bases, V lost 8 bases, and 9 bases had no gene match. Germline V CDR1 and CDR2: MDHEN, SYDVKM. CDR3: CASSIGAGGSYNEQFF. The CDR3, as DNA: TGTGCCAGCTCCATAGGGGCGGGGGGCTCCTACAATGAGCAGTTCTTC.

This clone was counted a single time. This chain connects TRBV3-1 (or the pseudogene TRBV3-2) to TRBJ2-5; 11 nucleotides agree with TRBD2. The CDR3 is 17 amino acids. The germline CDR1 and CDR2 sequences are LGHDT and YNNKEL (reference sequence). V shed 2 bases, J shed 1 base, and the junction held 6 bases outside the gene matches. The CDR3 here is CASSQFGTSGFQETQYF. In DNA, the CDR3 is TGTGCCAGCAGCCAATTTGGGACTAGCGGCTTCCAAGAGACCCAGTACTTC.

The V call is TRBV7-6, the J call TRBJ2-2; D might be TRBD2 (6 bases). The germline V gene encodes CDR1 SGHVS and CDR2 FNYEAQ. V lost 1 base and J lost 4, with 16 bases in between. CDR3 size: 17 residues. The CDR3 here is CASSLGWASDFTGELFF. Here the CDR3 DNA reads TGTGCCAGCAGCTTAGGGTGGGCTAGCGATTTCACCGGGGAGCTGTTTTTT.

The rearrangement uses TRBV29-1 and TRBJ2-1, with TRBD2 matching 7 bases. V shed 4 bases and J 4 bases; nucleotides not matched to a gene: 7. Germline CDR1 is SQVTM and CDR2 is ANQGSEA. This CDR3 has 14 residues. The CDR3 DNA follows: TGCAGCGTTGGGGCCGCTAGCGGATACAATGAGCAGTTCTTC. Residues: CSVGAASGYNEQFF.

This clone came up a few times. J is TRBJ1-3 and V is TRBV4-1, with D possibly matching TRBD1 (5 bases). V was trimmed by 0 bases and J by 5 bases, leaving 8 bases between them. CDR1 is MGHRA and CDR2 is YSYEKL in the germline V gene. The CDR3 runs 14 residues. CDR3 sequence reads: CASSQEEGRNTIYF. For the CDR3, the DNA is TGCGCCAGCAGCCAAGAGGAGGGGAGAAACACCATATATTTT.